The sequence of this TCR beta chain was determined in a study of T cell responses to AZD1222 COVID-19 vaccine. The method was immunoSEQ multiplex PCR; TCRdb's version includes in-frame clones alone and lacks a portion of them. The table shows 90,000 to 120,000 clones, with just over 85% occurring only once. Points from the study as a whole: Every sample of the repertoires postdated the peak T cell response. Only a handful of AZD1222 recipients, roughly six in all, had baseline seropositivity. Spike-specific TCR breadth and depth went up after people got two AZD1222 doses. Donors, mostly white British, included more females; clonal diversity was possibly underestimated.

Details on this clone: The antigen is undetermined.

The length of the CDR3 is 18 residues. With V trimmed by 4 bases and J by 0 bases, 12 bases remained unmatched. CDR1 and CDR2 (germline): SGDLS, YYNGEE. This chain links TRBV9 with TRBJ2-1, with TRBD2 identical over 8 bases. Sequenced here: peripheral blood, sampled on day 0 of AZD1222 vaccination. The receptor's source is an adult in good health. Here the CDR3 reads CASSYTSGGQLSYNEQFF. The CDR3 DNA reads as TGTGCCAGCAGCTACACCAGCGGGGGCCAACTCTCCTACAATGAGCAGTTCTTC.